This TCR beta chain appears in the sequencing data of a study of blood T cell repertoires in COVID-19. Overall study context: The United States, Italy and Spain supplied acute and convalescent COVID-19 samples.

Method: immunoSEQ multiplex PCR; TCRdb's copy keeps in-frame clones and lacks some. Here the sample spans 70,000 or so clones, 83% being singletons. The sequence derives from a woman in her sixties or seventies with acute or convalescent COVID-19. The sample comprised peripheral blood.

The CDR3 reads CASSLVLGAANTEAFF. CDR3 DNA: TGTGCCAGCAGCTTAGTTCTAGGGGCGGCGAACACTGAAGCTTTCTTT. The chain recombines TRBV7-6 with TRBJ1-1; possible D gene TRBD1, 5 bases. Germline CDR1 and CDR2: SGHVS and FNYEAQ. This CDR3 comprises 16 residues. The V end was cut by 1 base, the J end by 1 base, with 13 bases between.